The TCR beta chain described here comes from a study of OX40 agonist ivuxolimab in advanced cancers. With 2 bases removed from V and 8 bases from J, the gap between germline ends came to 15 bases. This CDR3 region has 14 residues. Germline V CDR1 and CDR2: SGHAT, FQNNGV. Using immunoSEQ multiplex PCR, the repertoire was profiled, and TCRdb retains in-frame clones only, with some absent. The table shows some 65,000 clones, with roughly nine tenths occurring only once. The chain is built from TRBV11-2 and TRBJ1-2; no reliable D call. This receptor was obtained from an adult with an advanced solid tumor such as melanoma, head and neck, liver or kidney cancer. Sequences were derived from CD4+ or CD8+ T cells sorted from blood, sampled in a trial of the OX40 agonist ivuxolimab. The CDR3 loop reads CASSLTHTSQGYTF. CDR3 DNA: TGTGCCAGCAGCTTAACTCACACCAGCCAGGGCTACACCTTC.